The source of this T cell receptor (beta chain) is a study of T cell responses to AZD1222 COVID-19 vaccine. Study-level results: In a largely white British group with more females than males, clonal diversity was possibly underestimated.

Germline V lookup: CDR1 SGHDT, CDR2 YYEEEE. This CDR3 contains 17 residues. V was shortened by 1 base and J by 0 bases, with 14 bases between the two germline ends. TCRdb's copy holds only in-frame clones and misses some; the assay was immunoSEQ multiplex PCR. The sample holds some 80,000 clones, around 88% seen once. A word on this clone: Antigen unknown.

V is TRBV5-6 and J is TRBJ1-3; D is uncertain. The source of this sequence is an adult who received the MenACWY meningococcal vaccine as a control. This specimen was peripheral blood, taken 28 days after the second dose of the MenACWY control vaccine. The CDR3 DNA reads as TGTGCCAGCAGCTTGTCCTCCCCAGTCAGCTCTGGAAACACCATATATTTT. It encodes CASSLSSPVSSGNTIYF.